These T cell receptor beta chains were read from a single sample in a study of cytotoxic CD8 clonotypes in ibrutinib-treated CLL. Clones were sequenced by immunoSEQ multiplex PCR, and TCRdb holds only the in-frame ones, with some missing. The sample yields under 200,000 clones, 70% to 85% seen once. The source was PBMCs, collected after 24 months of ibrutinib treatment. These receptors all stem from a human donor with chronic lymphocytic leukemia. Each CDR3 is given with its conserved first and last residue. The D gene is left open where the match is weak. Only some rows state a clone size, as once, few, many or a class for expanded clones.

v_call	j_call	clone_size	d_call	cdr3_nt	cdr3_aa
TRBV27	TRBJ2-7	.	.	TGTGCCAGCAGGCATACAGGGTTCCACGAGCAGTACTTC	CASRHTGFHEQYF
TRBV5-1	TRBJ2-5	.	.	TGCGCCAGCAGCGCCCCAAATCAAGAGACCCAGTACTTC	CASSAPNQETQYF
TRBV2	TRBJ1-1	.	TRBD1	TGTGCCAGCAGTCCGGGACAGGGTATGACTGAAGCTTTCTTT	CASSPGQGMTEAFF
TRBV7-2	TRBJ2-5	.	TRBD2	TGTGCCAGCAGCCGGGGGGTCCTAGAGACCCAGTACTTC	CASSRGVLETQYF
TRBV2	TRBJ2-7	.	.	TGTGCCAGCATGAAAGGCTCCTACGAGCAGTACTTC	CASMKGSYEQYF
TRBV19	TRBJ2-3	.	.	TGTGCCAGTAGACAGAGTGGGCAGGGAGGAATAGATACGCAGTATTTT	CASRQSGQGGIDTQYF
TRBV5-6	TRBJ2-5	.	TRBD2	TGTGCCAGCAGCCCACTCCGGGGAGGGGTTGGGGAGACCCAGTACTTC	CASSPLRGGVGETQYF
TRBV6-5	TRBJ2-7	.	.	TGTGCCAGCAGTGATACGACGGCCTTGGGGCAGTACTTC	CASSDTTALGQYF
TRBV19	TRBJ2-7	.	TRBD2	TGTGCCAGTAGTGTCCAAGCGGGAGGTCGCTACGAGCAGTACTTC	CASSVQAGGRYEQYF
TRBV2	TRBJ2-2	.	.	TGTGCCAGCAGTTTGCGGGGTCGGGAGCTGTTTTTT	CASSLRGRELFF
TRBV5-4	TRBJ1-4	.	.	TGTGCCAGCAGCCCCGGTTTTCGTCCCGATGAAAAACTGTTTTTT	CASSPGFRPDEKLFF
TRBV19	TRBJ1-5	.	.	TGTGCCAGTAGTATCCGTTGGGGTGACAATCAGCCCCAGCATTTT	CASSIRWGDNQPQHF
TRBV5-1	TRBJ1-5	.	TRBD1	TGCGCCAGCAGCTCCGGGACAGGGGTAGCTCAGCCCCAGCATTTT	CASSSGTGVAQPQHF
TRBV6-5	TRBJ1-2	.	.	TGTGCCAGCAGTTCCCGGCCGGGAGGCTATGGCTACACCTTC	CASSSRPGGYGYTF
TRBV7-9	TRBJ1-4	.	TRBD1	TGTGCCAGCAGCTTAGCCGGGACAGGGGGATCGACTAATGAAAAACTGTTTTTT	CASSLAGTGGSTNEKLFF
TRBV7-2	TRBJ1-6	.	.	TGTGCCAGCAGCTTAAGTGCAGGGGCGGCCAATTCACCCCTCCACTTT	CASSLSAGAANSPLHF
TRBV5-1	TRBJ1-4	.	TRBD1	TGCGCCAGCAGCTTACAGGGGGCCGGTGAAAAACTGTTTTTT	CASSLQGAGEKLFF
TRBV6-5	TRBJ1-1	many	.	TGTGCCAGAGTAATGAACACTGAAGCTTTCTTT	CARVMNTEAFF
TRBV10-3	TRBJ2-1	.	.	TGTGCCATCAGTGATGGGAGTATGAATGAGCAGTTCTTC	CAISDGSMNEQFF
TRBV5-1	TRBJ2-1	once	TRBD1	TGCGCCAGCAGCCTGGACAGGGGGCGTTCCTACAATGAGCAGTTCTTC	CASSLDRGRSYNEQFF
TRBV10-2	TRBJ2-3	.	TRBD2	TGCGCCAGCAGTGATCCTGTAGCGGGGACCGCCACAGATACGCAGTATTTT	CASSDPVAGTATDTQYF
TRBV11-3	TRBJ2-1	.	TRBD1	TGTGCCAGCAGCCCGGGACAGGGAGATCACAATGAGCAGTTCTTC	CASSPGQGDHNEQFF
TRBV7-9	TRBJ2-3	.	.	TGTGCCAGCAGCCCCAAAATTCGACAGGGCACAGATACGCAGTATTTT	CASSPKIRQGTDTQYF
TRBV11-3	TRBJ2-2	.	.	TGTGCCAGCAGCCCTGGGGGGCATGGAACCGGGGAGCTGTTTTTT	CASSPGGHGTGELFF
TRBV28	TRBJ2-1	.	.	TGTGCCAGCAGAACAACCGGGAATCCCACCTACAATGAGCAGTTCTTC	CASRTTGNPTYNEQFF
TRBV19	TRBJ2-3	once	.	TGTGCCAGTAGTCTGGGGGCTTCCACAGATACGCAGTATTTT	CASSLGASTDTQYF
TRBV4-3	TRBJ2-5	.	TRBD2	TGCGCCAGCAGCCGAGGTAGCGGGAGGGGGACAGAGACCCAGTACTTC	CASSRGSGRGTETQYF
TRBV10-2	TRBJ1-2	.	.	TGCGCCAGCAGCGCCGGAGTATACGGCTACACCTTC	CASSAGVYGYTF
TRBV10-3	TRBJ2-7	.	.	TGTGCCATCAGTGGACAGTTGACCTACGAGCAGTACTTC	CAISGQLTYEQYF
TRBV18	TRBJ1-5	.	TRBD1	TGTGCCAGCTCACCGGGACAGGGCCAGGGCCAGCCCCAGCATTTT	CASSPGQGQGQPQHF
TRBV9	TRBJ1-4	.	.	TGTGCCAGCAGCGCGGGAGACTGGGATGAAAAACTGTTTTTT	CASSAGDWDEKLFF
TRBV19	TRBJ1-5	.	.	TGTGCCAGTAGCCCTGCCAGGGCAACAGCGCAGCCCCAGCATTTT	CASSPARATAQPQHF
TRBV7-2	TRBJ2-1	.	TRBD2	TGTGCCAGCAGCTTAGGAGCTTCGACCGGGACTAGCCAGGGTGAGCAGTTCTTC	CASSLGASTGTSQGEQFF
TRBV11-2	TRBJ2-6	.	TRBD1	TGTGCCAGCAGCTCAAACAGGGGAAACAGATTCTCTGGGGCCAACGTCCTGACTTTC	CASSSNRGNRFSGANVLTF
TRBV7-6	TRBJ2-7	once	.	TGTGCCAGCAGCTTTTCTAGGAGCTACGAGCAGTACTTC	CASSFSRSYEQYF
TRBV7-2	TRBJ2-3	.	.	TGTGCCAGCAGCCTGGGCAGTGGAGATACGCAGTATTTT	CASSLGSGDTQYF
TRBV7-2	TRBJ2-3	.	.	TGTGCCAGCAGAAGGAGGGGGCATAGCACAGATACGCAGTATTTT	CASRRRGHSTDTQYF
TRBV18	TRBJ1-2	.	.	TGTGCCAGCTCACCGGTTGAGTTAGGTGGCTACACCTTC	CASSPVELGGYTF
TRBV19	TRBJ1-5	.	.	TGTGCCAGTAGTATACAGGGAAGTCAGCCCCAGCATTTT	CASSIQGSQPQHF
TRBV28	TRBJ1-5	.	.	TGTGCCAGCAGTGAATTAGTGCCCCCACAGCCCCAGCATTTT	CASSELVPPQPQHF
TRBV4-3	TRBJ2-2	many	TRBD2	TGCGCCAGCAACCTAGCGGGAGGTCGAAACACCGGGGAGCTGTTTTTT	CASNLAGGRNTGELFF
TRBV5-5	TRBJ2-3	.	TRBD1	TGTGCCAGCAGCTTGGAGAGGGGGCAAGGGCCCACAGATACGCAGTATTTT	CASSLERGQGPTDTQYF
TRBV7-2	TRBJ2-5	once	.	TGTGCCGAGGGCCAGAGGGAGACCCAGTACTTC	CAEGQRETQYF
TRBV27	TRBJ2-1	.	.	TGTGCCAGCAGCTTAACTTACAGGGACTACAATGAGCAGTTCTTC	CASSLTYRDYNEQFF
TRBV7-6	TRBJ2-7	few	TRBD1	TGTGCCAGCAGAACTAAGACCGGGACAGGGGTATACGAGCAGTACTTC	CASRTKTGTGVYEQYF
TRBV5-1	TRBJ2-3	.	.	TGCGCCAGCAGCCGCGGGCAGACGAGTGGCACAGATACGCAGTATTTT	CASSRGQTSGTDTQYF
TRBV19	TRBJ2-7	.	.	TGTGCCAGTAGTCCCGAATCCGTAAACTACGAGCAGTACTTC	CASSPESVNYEQYF
TRBV30	TRBJ1-2	.	.	TGTGCCTGGAGTGTACGTGGAGGGAGAGACACCTTC	CAWSVRGGRDTF
TRBV19	TRBJ1-3	.	.	TGTGCCAGTAGTACACGGGCCCCCGGGGACACCATATATTTT	CASSTRAPGDTIYF
TRBV20-1	TRBJ2-1	.	.	TGCAGTGCTAGAGGGCTAGCGCAGCAGTTCTTC	CSARGLAQQFF
TRBV27	TRBJ1-1	.	TRBD1	TGTGCCAGCAGTACAGTGACAGGGGGAACTACTGAAGCTTTCTTT	CASSTVTGGTTEAFF
TRBV7-9	TRBJ2-3	few	.	TGTGCCAGCAGCTCCGGGGCGGTTAGCACAGATACGCAGTATTTT	CASSSGAVSTDTQYF